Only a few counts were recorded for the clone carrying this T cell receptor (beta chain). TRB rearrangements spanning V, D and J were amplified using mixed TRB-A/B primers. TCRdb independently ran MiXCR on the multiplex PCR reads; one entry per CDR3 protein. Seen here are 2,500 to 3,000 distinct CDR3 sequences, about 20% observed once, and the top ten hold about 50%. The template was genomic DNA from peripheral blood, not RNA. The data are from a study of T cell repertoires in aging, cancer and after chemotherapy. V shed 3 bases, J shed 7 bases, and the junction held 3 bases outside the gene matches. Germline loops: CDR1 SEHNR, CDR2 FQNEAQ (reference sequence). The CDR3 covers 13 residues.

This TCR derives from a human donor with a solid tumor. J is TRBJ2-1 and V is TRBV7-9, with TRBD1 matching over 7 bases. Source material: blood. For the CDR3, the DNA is TGTGCCAGCAGCTTCCGGGACAGAAATGAGCAGTTCTTC. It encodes CASSFRDRNEQFF. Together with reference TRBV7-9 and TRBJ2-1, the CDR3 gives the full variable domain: DTGVSQNPRHKITKRGQNVTFRCDPISEHNRLYWYRQTLGQGPEFLTYFQNEAQLEKSRLLSDRFSAERPKGSFSTLEIQRTEQGDSAMYLCASSFRDRNEQFFGPGTRLTVL.